This is a list of T cell receptor beta chains from one sample in a study of blood T cell repertoires in COVID-19. The protocol was immunoSEQ multiplex PCR, while the TCRdb copy is restricted to in-frame clones and leaves out a portion. Of around 58,000 clones listed, roughly 80% were seen once; the top ten hold approximately 3.5%. The sequencing input was PBMCs or T cells enriched from blood (not recorded which). The receptors were sampled from a woman in her thirties or forties with acute COVID-19. Both conserved end residues are part of each CDR3. The D gene is left open where the match is weak.

CDR3aa,v_gene,d_gene
CASSLVRSGELFF,TRBV7-6,.
CASSLGQGGNQPQHF,TRBV5-1,TRBD1
CASSPRTGLSYGYTF,TRBV19,TRBD1
CASSSGDRGIYGYTF,TRBV5-1,TRBD1
CAISLRDRSSSGANVLTF,TRBV10-3,TRBD1
CASSYGQNYGYTF,TRBV6-5,.
CASSSGAAEAFF,TRBV11-2,.
CATRGGAGGLETQYF,TRBV10-3,.
CASSQGTSGSPVNEQFF,TRBV3-1/TRBV3-2,TRBD2
CASSPLPPRTGKETQYF,TRBV18,TRBD1
CASSEEGNGRSPLHF,TRBV2,.
CASSLGPGEQFF,TRBV5-6,.
CASSLVSQGNQPQHF,TRBV5-6,.
CASSASWDMRQPQHF,TRBV6-5,.
CASSPQWNTEAFF,TRBV9,.
CASSVGQGSEQYF,TRBV9,TRBD1
CASSSYPASGAKDEQYF,TRBV11-2,TRBD2
CASSLSGLLAEQYF,TRBV7-2,.
CASRHGDRVCNQPQHF,TRBV4-2,TRBD1
CASSLEIGASGTGYTF,TRBV7-9,.
CASSLLAGDTGELFF,TRBV5-1,TRBD2
CASSKERQVNSPLHF,TRBV21-1,.
CASRRDLKAFF,TRBV7-9,.
CASSEGQLNQPQHF,TRBV7-9,TRBD1
CATSSRIGNEQFF,TRBV15,.
CASRESAGTGGNEQFF,TRBV28,TRBD1
CASSPGSRGSNQPQHF,TRBV7-2,.
CASSIRRGRLTDTQYF,TRBV27,TRBD1
CASSGGIGRAITEAFF,TRBV25-1,.
CSVDPGQGAGETQYF,TRBV29-1,TRBD1
CASSIYPAYNEQFF,TRBV19,.
CASSLAGGRSYNEQFF,TRBV7-9,TRBD2
CASSETGLSFSNQPQHF,TRBV19,TRBD1
CASSTDRANTGELFF,TRBV19,TRBD1
CASSQDAGGAEAFF,TRBV3-1/TRBV3-2,TRBD1
CASSLEVTTYGYTF,TRBV28,.
CASVGAGGTNTGELFF,TRBV19,TRBD2
CASSLDRSSGNTIYF,TRBV7-6,.
CASSQDPGGDNSPLHF,TRBV4-1,.
CASSLSGALDAFF,TRBV7-8,.
CASSLDRGLSYEQYF,TRBV5-1,TRBD1
CASSNRVTYEQYF,TRBV27,.
CASSFNPGLGGTQYF,TRBV27,.
CASSIGVSTDTQYF,TRBV19,.
CATSRGSGQGGSPLHF,TRBV15,TRBD1
CATSSSGGPLNTGELFF,TRBV24-1,TRBD2